These T cell receptor beta chains were read from a single sample in a study of cytomegalovirus exposure and HLA in healthy donors. This table comes from immunoSEQ multiplex PCR, and its TCRdb copy is limited to in-frame clones, with some not included. Among roughly 93,000 clones listed, roughly 72% were seen once. Sequenced material: PBMCs. Receptor source: a man aged 30 to 45 in good health and CMV-seronegative. The CDR3 runs from the conserved cysteine through the conserved F or W. The order of the fields is J gene, clone size, V gene, D gene, CDR3 protein, CDR3 DNA. A D gene is named only where the DNA matches it firmly. Clone size is given for some rows only: seen once, a few or many times, or a class if the clone is expanded.

j_gene: TRBJ1-3; abundance: NA; v_gene: TRBV19; d_gene: NA; CDR3aa: CASSTPGLGNTIYF; CDR3nt: TGTGCCAGTAGTACTCCGGGACTGGGAAACACCATATATTTT
j_gene: TRBJ2-6; abundance: NA; v_gene: TRBV18; d_gene: TRBD1; CDR3aa: CASSPLIGTGASGANVLTF; CDR3nt: TGTGCCAGCTCACCATTAATAGGGACAGGAGCCTCTGGGGCCAACGTCCTGACTTTC
j_gene: TRBJ2-2; abundance: NA; v_gene: TRBV4-3; d_gene: TRBD2; CDR3aa: CASSQVLTSGTSGGINTGELFF; CDR3nt: TGCGCCAGCAGCCAAGTCCTTACCTCCGGGACTAGCGGGGGGATTAACACCGGGGAGCTGTTTTTT
j_gene: TRBJ1-3; abundance: NA; v_gene: TRBV6-6; d_gene: NA; CDR3aa: CASKRGDSGNTIYF; CDR3nt: TGTGCCAGCAAAAGGGGTGATTCTGGAAACACCATATATTTT
j_gene: TRBJ1-5; abundance: NA; v_gene: TRBV13; d_gene: NA; CDR3aa: CASSYDRNQPQHF; CDR3nt: TGTGCCAGCAGTTATGACAGGAATCAGCCCCAGCATTTT
j_gene: TRBJ2-2; abundance: NA; v_gene: TRBV2; d_gene: TRBD2; CDR3aa: CASTGSGRKGGELFF; CDR3nt: TGTGCCAGCACCGGGAGCGGGAGGAAGGGCGGGGAGCTGTTTTTT
j_gene: TRBJ2-1; abundance: NA; v_gene: TRBV15; d_gene: TRBD2; CDR3aa: CATSRGQGAGGERYEQFF; CDR3nt: TGTGCCACCAGCAGAGGACAGGGTGCGGGAGGGGAGCGGTATGAGCAGTTCTTC
j_gene: TRBJ2-3; abundance: NA; v_gene: TRBV9; d_gene: TRBD1; CDR3aa: CASSVRTGGRTDTQYF; CDR3nt: TGTGCCAGCAGCGTCCGGACAGGGGGTAGGACAGATACGCAGTATTTT
j_gene: TRBJ1-2; abundance: NA; v_gene: TRBV6-5; d_gene: NA; CDR3aa: CASSPTGSNYGYTF; CDR3nt: TGTGCCAGCAGCCCGACAGGATCTAACTATGGCTACACCTTC
j_gene: TRBJ2-6; abundance: few; v_gene: TRBV29-1; d_gene: TRBD1; CDR3aa: CSVAGTDNSGANVLTF; CDR3nt: TGCAGCGTTGCCGGGACAGATAACTCTGGGGCCAACGTCCTGACTTTC
j_gene: TRBJ1-2; abundance: NA; v_gene: TRBV7-9; d_gene: TRBD1; CDR3aa: CASSDRDRGRAYGYTF; CDR3nt: TGTGCCAGCAGCGACCGGGACAGGGGGCGGGCCTATGGCTACACCTTC
j_gene: TRBJ1-2; abundance: once; v_gene: TRBV29-1; d_gene: NA; CDR3aa: CSVAVGLGYTF; CDR3nt: TGCAGCGTCGCCGTGGGACTGGGCTACACCTTC
j_gene: TRBJ2-3; abundance: NA; v_gene: TRBV27; d_gene: NA; CDR3aa: CASSPLGASTDTQYF; CDR3nt: TGTGCCAGCAGTCCCCTTGGAGCCAGCACAGATACGCAGTATTTT
j_gene: TRBJ2-7; abundance: NA; v_gene: TRBV14; d_gene: TRBD2; CDR3aa: CASSPQRGAYEQYF; CDR3nt: TGTGCCAGCAGCCCACAGCGGGGTGCCTACGAGCAGTACTTC
j_gene: TRBJ1-2; abundance: NA; v_gene: TRBV18; d_gene: NA; CDR3aa: CASSPRGYGYTF; CDR3nt: TGTGCCAGCTCACCAAGAGGCTATGGCTACACCTTC
j_gene: TRBJ2-7; abundance: NA; v_gene: TRBV28; d_gene: NA; CDR3aa: CASSPGLLYEQYF; CDR3nt: TGTGCCAGCAGTCCGGGACTGTTGTACGAGCAGTACTTC
j_gene: TRBJ2-4; abundance: NA; v_gene: TRBV6-6; d_gene: NA; CDR3aa: CASSSPTEAKNIQYF; CDR3nt: TGTGCCAGCAGTTCCCCGACGGAGGCCAAAAACATTCAGTACTTC
j_gene: TRBJ1-3; abundance: NA; v_gene: TRBV10-3; d_gene: NA; CDR3aa: CAISDSGHLSGNTIYF; CDR3nt: TGTGCCATCAGTGATTCAGGACACCTCTCTGGAAACACCATATATTTT
j_gene: TRBJ2-1; abundance: NA; v_gene: TRBV5-1; d_gene: NA; CDR3aa: CASSWVGGLSGIYNEQFF; CDR3nt: TGCGCCAGCAGCTGGGTCGGGGGGCTAAGCGGCATCTACAATGAGCAGTTCTTC
j_gene: TRBJ1-2; abundance: NA; v_gene: TRBV6-4; d_gene: TRBD1; CDR3aa: CASWRDSLYYGYTF; CDR3nt: TGTGCCAGCTGGCGGGACAGTCTGTACTATGGCTACACCTTC
j_gene: TRBJ2-7; abundance: NA; v_gene: TRBV29-1; d_gene: TRBD1; CDR3aa: CSVDQGAHEQYF; CDR3nt: TGCAGCGTTGATCAGGGGGCTCACGAGCAGTACTTC
j_gene: TRBJ2-1; abundance: NA; v_gene: TRBV6-5; d_gene: TRBD2; CDR3aa: CASSRTSGSYNEQFF; CDR3nt: TGTGCCAGCAGTCGGACTAGCGGCTCCTACAATGAGCAGTTCTTC
j_gene: TRBJ2-3; abundance: NA; v_gene: TRBV18; d_gene: NA; CDR3aa: CASSRTAQEEGTQYF; CDR3nt: TGTGCCAGCTCACGGACAGCTCAAGAAGAGGGCACGCAGTATTTT
j_gene: TRBJ1-2; abundance: NA; v_gene: TRBV14; d_gene: NA; CDR3aa: CASSQQGLYGYTF; CDR3nt: TGTGCCAGCAGCCAACAGGGTCTCTATGGCTACACCTTC
j_gene: TRBJ2-7; abundance: NA; v_gene: TRBV10-3; d_gene: NA; CDR3aa: CAISESRQGRSYEQYF; CDR3nt: TGTGCCATCAGTGAGTCAAGGCAGGGAAGGTCCTACGAGCAGTACTTC
j_gene: TRBJ1-1; abundance: NA; v_gene: TRBV6-1; d_gene: NA; CDR3aa: CASRDPARGAFF; CDR3nt: TGTGCCAGCAGAGACCCAGCCAGGGGTGCTTTCTTT
j_gene: TRBJ1-5; abundance: once; v_gene: TRBV27; d_gene: TRBD1; CDR3aa: CASSPTGTYQPQHF; CDR3nt: TGTGCCAGCAGCCCGACAGGGACCTATCAGCCCCAGCATTTT
j_gene: TRBJ1-2; abundance: NA; v_gene: TRBV7-2; d_gene: NA; CDR3aa: CASSLGGDYGYTF; CDR3nt: TGTGCCAGCAGCTTAGGGGGGGACTATGGCTACACCTTC
j_gene: TRBJ2-1; abundance: NA; v_gene: TRBV9; d_gene: TRBD2; CDR3aa: CASSVAPSGGGNEQFF; CDR3nt: TGTGCCAGCAGCGTAGCGCCTAGCGGGGGAGGGAATGAGCAGTTCTTC
j_gene: TRBJ1-5; abundance: NA; v_gene: TRBV19; d_gene: TRBD1; CDR3aa: CASSRGGTGVRQPQHF; CDR3nt: TGTGCCAGTAGTCGGGGCGGGACAGGGGTTCGCCAGCCCCAGCATTTT
j_gene: TRBJ2-6; abundance: NA; v_gene: TRBV27; d_gene: NA; CDR3aa: CASRELAGSISGANVLTF; CDR3nt: TGTGCCAGCAGAGAGTTGGCAGGTTCGATCTCTGGGGCCAACGTCCTGACTTTC
j_gene: TRBJ1-2; abundance: NA; v_gene: TRBV19; d_gene: NA; CDR3aa: CASISFRDTIYGYTF; CDR3nt: TGTGCCAGCATTTCCTTCCGGGACACCATCTATGGCTACACCTTC
j_gene: TRBJ1-2; abundance: NA; v_gene: TRBV10-3; d_gene: TRBD1; CDR3aa: CAISANISPIQGYGYTF; CDR3nt: TGTGCCATCAGCGCCAACATAAGCCCGATACAGGGGTATGGCTACACCTTC
j_gene: TRBJ2-7; abundance: NA; v_gene: TRBV11-2; d_gene: TRBD2; CDR3aa: CASSFKLAGVKPSSYEQYF; CDR3nt: TGTGCCAGCAGTTTCAAACTAGCGGGGGTGAAACCGAGCTCCTACGAGCAGTACTTC
j_gene: TRBJ1-1; abundance: NA; v_gene: TRBV30; d_gene: NA; CDR3aa: CAWTMDWNTEAFF; CDR3nt: TGTGCCTGGACTATGGACTGGAACACTGAAGCTTTCTTT
j_gene: TRBJ1-2; abundance: NA; v_gene: TRBV7-9; d_gene: NA; CDR3aa: CASSLPGDGYTF; CDR3nt: TGTGCCAGCAGCTTACCAGGGGACGGCTACACCTTC
j_gene: TRBJ1-2; abundance: NA; v_gene: TRBV6-6; d_gene: TRBD1; CDR3aa: CASSYFGTGSKDGYTF; CDR3nt: TGTGCCAGCAGTTACTTTGGGACAGGGAGTAAAGATGGCTACACCTTC
j_gene: TRBJ1-5; abundance: many; v_gene: TRBV7-6; d_gene: NA; CDR3aa: CASSLDTGPSNQPQHF; CDR3nt: TGTGCCAGCAGCTTAGATACAGGGCCTAGCAATCAGCCCCAGCATTTT
j_gene: TRBJ2-3; abundance: NA; v_gene: TRBV27; d_gene: TRBD2; CDR3aa: CASSPRTSGVARDTQYF; CDR3nt: TGTGCCAGCAGTCCTCGGACTAGCGGGGTTGCCAGAGATACGCAGTATTTT
j_gene: TRBJ1-2; abundance: NA; v_gene: TRBV23-1; d_gene: NA; CDR3aa: CAIPFTGKNYGYTF; CDR3nt: TGCGCCATCCCGTTTACGGGAAAAAACTATGGCTACACCTTC